Listed here are 5 T cell receptor beta chains from one sample, sequenced in a study of blood T cell repertoires in COVID-19. Sequencing was performed with immunoSEQ multiplex PCR; in TCRdb, only in-frame clones are kept and a portion is missing. The sample has about 130,000 clones; approximately 82% are singletons. Sequencing was done on a sample of peripheral blood. The receptors derive from a man aged 55 to 69 who had recovered from COVID-19.

This chain connects TRBV7-2 to TRBJ2-3; 8 positions agree with TRBD2. The CDR3 runs 17 residues. In germline, CDR1 is SGHTA, CDR2 FQGNSA. Trimming at V came to 3 bases and at J to 3 bases, leaving 11 bases not matched to a gene. The CDR3 region is CASSFLGAGGRTDTQYF. The CDR3 bases are TGTGCCAGCAGCTTCTTGGGGGCGGGAGGTCGGACAGATACGCAGTATTTT.

This chain uses TRBV27 with TRBJ2-7; TRBD2 matches at 10 bases. V was clipped by 10 bases and J by 1 base; unmatched bases: 4. This CDR3 is 13 amino acids long. The V gene's germline CDR1 is MNHEY and CDR2 SMNVEV (reference sequence). The CDR3 sequence is CATKAGGSYEQYF. Here the CDR3 DNA reads TGTGCCACCAAAGCGGGGGGGTCCTACGAGCAGTACTTC.

This clone was detected only once. The chain uses TRBV24-1 and TRBJ1-5; D possibly corresponds to TRBD1 (5 bases). Trimming left V 3 bases short and J 6 bases short, with 20 bases between. CDR3 length: 17 amino acids. From germline, CDR1 is KGHDR and CDR2 SFDVKD. The CDR3 loop reads CATSDPPRVVDTQPQHF. The CDR3 nucleotides read TGTGCCACCAGTGATCCACCCAGGGTAGTCGACACTCAGCCCCAGCATTTT.

This sequence joins TRBV5-1 and TRBJ2-1; 13 positions match TRBD2. The CDR3 totals 15 residues. V shed 4 bases, J shed 9 bases, and the junction held 7 bases outside the gene matches. CDR1 is SGHRS, CDR2 YFSETQ, per germline. For the CDR3, the DNA is TGCGCCAGCAGCCCCCGACTAGCGGGAGGTACTGAGCAGTTCTTC. Its translation: CASSPRLAGGTEQFF.

This clone was recorded a few times. The chain combines TRBV2 with TRBJ2-3; D remains unclear. Looked up from germline, CDR1 is SNHLY and CDR2 is FYNNEI. V dropped 6 bases and J dropped 3 bases, with 16 bases sitting between them. The length of the CDR3 is 15 residues. The CDR3 sequence is CASSTQVSTTDTQYF. Written as DNA, the CDR3 is TGTGCCAGCAGCACCCAGGTCAGCACGACAGATACGCAGTATTTT.